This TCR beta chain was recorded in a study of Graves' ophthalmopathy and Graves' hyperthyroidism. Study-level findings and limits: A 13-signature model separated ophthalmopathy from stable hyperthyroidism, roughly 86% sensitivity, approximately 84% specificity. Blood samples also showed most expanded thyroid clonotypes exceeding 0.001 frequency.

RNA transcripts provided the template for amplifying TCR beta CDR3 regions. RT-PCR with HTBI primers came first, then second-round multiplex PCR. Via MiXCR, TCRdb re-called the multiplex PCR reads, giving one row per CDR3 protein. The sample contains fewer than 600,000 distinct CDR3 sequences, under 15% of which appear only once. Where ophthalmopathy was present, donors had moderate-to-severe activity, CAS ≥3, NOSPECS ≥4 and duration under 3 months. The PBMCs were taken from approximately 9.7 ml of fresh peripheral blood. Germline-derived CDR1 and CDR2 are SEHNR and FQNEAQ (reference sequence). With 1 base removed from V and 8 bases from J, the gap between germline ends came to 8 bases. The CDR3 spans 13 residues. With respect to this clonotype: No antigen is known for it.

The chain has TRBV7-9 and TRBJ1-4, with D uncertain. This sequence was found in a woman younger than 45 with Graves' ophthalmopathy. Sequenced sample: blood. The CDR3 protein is CASSLDIQEKLFF. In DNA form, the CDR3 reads TGTGCCAGCAGCTTAGACATTCAGGAAAAACTGTTTTTT. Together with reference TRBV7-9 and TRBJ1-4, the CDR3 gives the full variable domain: DTGVSQNPRHKITKRGQNVTFRCDPISEHNRLYWYRQTLGQGPEFLTYFQNEAQLEKSRLLSDRFSAERPKGSFSTLEIQRTEQGDSAMYLCASSLDIQEKLFFGSGTQLSVL.